This TCR beta chain appears in the sequencing data of a study of shared clonotypes between healthy human individuals. About this clone itself: What it binds is unknown. This specimen includes other DNA sequences encoding the same CDR3.

Study-level points and caveats: What limited the represented genetic and exposure-history diversity was the small number of donors.

A deep-level run was used for the assay. Method: immunoSEQ multiplex PCR; TCRdb's copy keeps in-frame clones and lacks some. Here the sample spans more than 2,000,000 clones, approximately 93% being singletons. Germline lookup yields CDR1 SGHTS and CDR2 YDEGEE. There are 15 residues in the CDR3. Losses at the gene ends were 2 bases for V and 2 bases for J; bases not matched to a gene: 4. Sequenced: naive CD4+ T cells from PBMCs. The subset is: CD45RA+ positively selected. The clonotype was recovered from a man between 18 and 29 years old in good health. Some clones in this sample may be carry-over from other donors' samples. The chain couples TRBV5-8 to TRBJ2-5; 9 bases align to TRBD2. This CDR3 is CASSLGLASQETQYF. The CDR3 nucleotides are TGTGCCAGCAGCTTAGGACTAGCGAGTCAAGAGACCCAGTACTTC.